What follows are 26 T cell receptor beta chains derived from one specimen sequenced in a study of blood T cells in healthy people across ages. The use of a sample-barcoded 5' primer and a J-beta primer mix characterized a second PCR of roughly 7 to 11 cycles. TCRdb re-called the 5' RACE reads through MiXCR, storing one row per CDR3 protein. The sample lists about 840,000 distinct CDR3 sequences, 25% to 30% occurring once. The same sample was also used in a study of T cells of mothers and their children.

Specimen: blood. These receptors came from a woman in her forties in good health.

Only a few counts were recorded for this clonotype. The chain is built from TRBV24-1 and TRBJ2-7; 9 bases align to TRBD1. The V and J ends lost 3 bases and 2 bases, in that order; junction bases with no gene match: 4. CDR1 and CDR2 (germline): KGHDR, SFDVKD. This CDR3 has 15 residues. The CDR3 region is CATSDAGQGPYEQYF. CDR3 DNA sequence: TGTGCCACCAGTGATGCGGGACAGGGACCCTACGAGCAGTACTTC.

The CDR3 region has the DNA TGCGCCAGCAGCCAAAGAGCTGGAGCGGGGGGGGGCACAGATACGCAGTATTTT. Its translation is CASSQRAGAGGGTDTQYF. The chain has TRBV4-1 and TRBJ2-3, with 10 bases aligning to TRBD2. CDR3 length: 18 residues. Per germline, CDR1 MGHRA and CDR2 YSYEKL. The J segment lost 1 base and the V segment lost 2 bases, leaving 9 bases of the junction unmatched.

The table lists this clonotype with a few counts. V and J are TRBV5-1 and TRBJ2-7; D is unresolved. This CDR3 is 14 amino acids long. Per germline, CDR1 SGHRS and CDR2 YFSETQ. Deletions cut 3 bases from V and 4 bases from J, with 14 bases between. The CDR3 region has the DNA TGCGCCAGCAGCTCCCGCCTGGGCAGGTACGAGCAGTACTTC. Its protein product is CASSSRLGRYEQYF. Complete variable domain (other parts from reference TRBV5-1 and TRBJ2-7): KAGVTQTPRYLIKTRGQQVTLSCSPISGHRSVSWYQQTPGQGLQFLFEYFSETQRNKGNFPGRFSGRQFSNSRSEMNVSTLELGDSALYLCASSSRLGRYEQYFGPGTRLTVT.

The genes are TRBV5-1 and TRBJ2-1; 7 bases are shared with TRBD2. J lost 6 bases, V lost 0 bases, and 3 bases had no gene match. Germline V gene data show CDR1 as SGHRS and CDR2 as YFSETQ. The CDR3 contains 14 residues. The CDR3 DNA reads as TGCGCCAGCAGCTTGGCCGCTAGCGGCAATGAGCAGTTCTTC. It is translated as CASSLAASGNEQFF.

The rearrangement uses TRBV20-1 and TRBJ1-1, with TRBD1 matching 7 bases. Germline assignment: CDR1 DFQATT and CDR2 SNEGSKA (reference sequence). The trim removed 7 bases at V and 5 bases at J, leaving 13 bases unmatched. The CDR3 covers 14 residues. The CDR3 loop is CSGKVFDRATEAFF. Here the CDR3 DNA reads TGCAGTGGTAAGGTATTCGACAGGGCTACTGAAGCTTTCTTT.

This clonotype was counted many times. The gene calls are TRBV2 and TRBJ2-5, with D tentatively TRBD1 (6 bases). Trimming shortened V by 5 bases and J by 1 base, and 14 bases separated the two germline ends. In germline, CDR1 is SNHLY, CDR2 FYNNEI. The length of the CDR3 is 15 residues. The DNA of the CDR3 is TGTGCCAGCAGTCGCCAACAGGGACCCCAAGAGACCCAGTACTTC. Protein product: CASSRQQGPQETQYF.

The rearrangement joins TRBV12-3 or TRBV12-4 to TRBJ2-7; TRBD2 matches 9 bases. Trimming took 5 bases from V and 5 from J; bases not matched to a gene: 10. The CDR3 totals 15 residues. The CDR3 DNA sequence: TGTGCCAGCAGTCTATATAGCGGGGGTCGGAACGAGCAGTACTTC. Translating it yields CASSLYSGGRNEQYF.

This clonotype was picked up a small number of times. At one boundary the junction diverges from the germline segment, which might be a read error. J is TRBJ2-3 and V is TRBV20-1; tentative D call: TRBD2 (6 bases). CDR3 length equals 14 residues. Germline V gives CDR1 DFQATT, CDR2 SNEGSKA (reference sequence). This CDR3 reads CSARLGGSTDAQYF. CDR3 coding DNA: TGCAGTGCTAGGCTCGGGGGAAGCACAGATGCGCAGTATTTT.

Remarks on this clonotype: Germline and junction disagree at one end, which may indicate a read error. The chain combines TRBV7-9 with TRBJ1-1; tentatively, D is TRBD1 (6 bases). CDR3 length equals 13 residues. Germline V lookup: CDR1 SEHNR, CDR2 FQNEAQ (reference sequence). The CDR3 nucleotides read TGTGTCAGCAGCAGGGGCATGAACACTGAAGCTTTCTTT. It translates to CVSSRGMNTEAFF.

This clonotype was detected many times. The rearrangement joins TRBV3-1 to TRBJ2-7; D is uncertain. V dropped 0 bases and J dropped 2 bases, with 11 bases sitting between them. The CDR3 spans 15 residues. Germline V CDR1 and CDR2: LGHDT, YNNKEL (reference sequence). Here the CDR3 reads CASSQEHTTTYEQYF. The CDR3 coding sequence is TGTGCCAGCAGCCAAGAACATACGACCACCTACGAGCAGTACTTC.

This clonotype has a count of ten or more. The chain is built from TRBV20-1 and TRBJ2-3; possibly TRBD2 for D (6 bases). V was trimmed by 4 bases and J by 5 bases, leaving 10 bases between them. CDR3 size: 12 residues. CDR1 and CDR2 from the germline V gene are DFQATT and SNEGSKA (reference sequence). DNA of the CDR3: TGCAGTGCTACCCCGGAGGGAGATACGCAGTATTTT. It encodes CSATPEGDTQYF.

On this clonotype: A much larger clonotype is one base distant, so this may be a read error. The CDR3: CSARGDRGVDAQYF. CDR3 coding DNA: TGCAGTGCTAGAGGGGACAGGGGAGTAGATGCGCAGTATTTT. V usage is TRBV20-1 and J usage is TRBJ2-3; 10 nucleotides agree with TRBD1. CDR3 size: 14 residues. Looked up from germline, CDR1 is DFQATT and CDR2 is SNEGSKA (reference sequence).

The chain uses TRBV12-3 or TRBV12-4 and TRBJ1-5, with D unclear. The length of the CDR3 is 15 residues. V was clipped by 4 bases and J by 5 bases, with 15 bases between them. As DNA, the CDR3 is TGTGCCAGCAGTTCGACACCCAGCTGCCATCAGCCCCAGCATTTT. The encoded protein is CASSSTPSCHQPQHF.

As to this clonotype: With a much larger clone just one base away, this may be a read error. The chain couples TRBV7-8 to TRBJ2-7; 7 bases are shared with TRBD1. The CDR3 extends over 13 amino acids. Germline values: CDR1 SGHVS, CDR2 FQNEAQ. The CDR3 loop is CASSPRTGYGQYF. The CDR3 DNA is TGTGCCAGCAGCCCCCGGACAGGATACGGGCAGTACTTC.

About this clonotype: A much bigger clone sits one base away, suggesting this may be a read error. The gene calls are TRBV7-3 and TRBJ2-2; tentatively, D is TRBD2 (5 bases). Germline V gives CDR1 SGHTA, CDR2 FQGTGA. The CDR3 loop spans 22 amino acids. CDR3 nucleotides: TGTGGCAGCAGTCGATATCGGGATCCTGGACGGTCGATACCCGCGAACACCGGGGAGCTGTTTTTT. Amino acid sequence: CGSSRYRDPGRSIPANTGELFF.

This clonotype was observed a single time. The chain joins TRBV30 to TRBJ1-6, with TRBD1 identical over 7 bases. This CDR3 has 15 amino acids. Germline V lookup: CDR1 GTSNPN, CDR2 SVGIG (reference sequence). Trimming removed 6 bases from V and 6 bases from J; junction bases left unmatched: 11. The CDR3 region is CACPPRDRPNSPLHF. DNA for the CDR3: TGTGCCTGCCCGCCCAGGGACAGACCTAATTCACCCCTCCACTTT.

A note on this clonotype: This may arise from a read error, as a much more abundant clone is one base away. The chain has TRBV28 and TRBJ2-5; 7 nucleotides align to TRBD2. Germline V gene data show CDR1 as MDHEN and CDR2 as SYDVKM. This CDR3 is built from 15 residues. This CDR3 reads CASSLLSGAQEAQYF. CDR3 nucleotides: TGTGCCAGCAGTTTATTGAGCGGGGCCCAAGAGGCCCAGTACTTC. Filled out from reference TRBV28 and TRBJ2-5, the complete variable domain reads DVKVTQSSRYLVKRTGEKVFLECVQDMDHENMFWYRQDPGLGLRLIYFSYDVKMKEKGDIPEGYSVSREKKERFSLILESASTNQTSMYLCASSLLSGAQEAQYFGPGTRLLVL.

This clonotype turned up a few times. The gene calls are TRBV14 and TRBJ2-1; 9 bases match TRBD2. This CDR3 spans 16 amino acids. Losses at the gene ends were 6 bases for V and 7 bases for J; bases not matched to a gene: 13. In germline, CDR1 is SGHDN, CDR2 FVKESK. CDR3: CASRASAGGSMNEQFF. The CDR3 bases are TGTGCCAGCAGAGCCTCCGCGGGGGGGTCGATGAATGAGCAGTTCTTC.

This clonotype was seen at least ten times. The chain employs TRBV28 and TRBJ2-1; D could derive from TRBD1 or TRBD2 (5 bases each). Germline loops: CDR1 MDHEN, CDR2 SYDVKM. Trimming cost V 5 bases and J 9 bases, with 14 bases left between them. This CDR3 contains 13 residues. CDR3 region: CASSDGGGAEQFF. The CDR3 DNA is TGTGCCAGCAGTGACGGAGGTGGGGCTGAGCAGTTCTTC.

This clonotype came up many times. CDR3 loop: CASSPASASYEQYF. Written as DNA, the CDR3 is TGTGCCAGCAGTCCCGCTAGCGCTTCCTACGAGCAGTACTTC. The chain links TRBV28 to TRBJ2-7; the D gene is possibly TRBD2 (6 bases). The CDR3 is made up of 14 amino acids. The ends were cut back, 5 bases at V and 1 base at J, with 12 bases in the middle. The germline CDR1 and CDR2 sequences are MDHEN and SYDVKM.

This clonotype has only a few counts. The junction shows a germline mismatch at one end, possibly a read error. The chain carries TRBV5-1 and TRBJ2-6, with D possibly TRBD1 on 5 matching bases. From germline, CDR1 is SGHRS and CDR2 YFSETQ. The CDR3 spans 19 residues. DNA of the CDR3: TGCGCCAGCAGCTTTTTCCAGATTCGCTTTATCTCTGGGGCCAGCGTCCTGACTTTC. Its translation: CASSFFQIRFISGASVLTF.

The sample holds many counts of this clonotype. V and J are TRBV5-5 and TRBJ2-7; 9 bases agree with TRBD1. Unmatched junction bases numbered 7, after V lost 4 bases and J lost 5 bases. Looked up from germline, CDR1 is SGHKS and CDR2 is YYEKEE (reference sequence). The CDR3 contains 14 residues. In DNA form, the CDR3 reads TGTGCCAGCAGCGCAACAGGGGGCTTCCACGAGCAGTACTTC. This encodes CASSATGGFHEQYF. The full variable domain, with the rest looked up from reference TRBV5-5 and TRBJ2-7, is DAGVTQSPTHLIKTRGQQVTLRCSPISGHKSVSWYQQVLGQGPQFIFQYYEKEERGRGNFPDRFSARQFPNYSSELNVNALLLGDSALYLCASSATGGFHEQYFGPGTRLTVT.

To note about this clonotype: This may be a read error, as it is one base from a much larger clone. The V gene is TRBV10-3, the J gene TRBJ2-3; D gene unclear. This CDR3 spans 12 amino acids. CDR1 is ENHRY and CDR2 is SYGVKD in the germline V gene. The CDR3 region has the DNA TGTGCCATCGGTGAGGCGGTAGATACGCAGTATTTT. Amino acids: CAIGEAVDTQYF.

This clonotype has only one observation. This chain connects TRBV9 to TRBJ1-2; 7 nucleotides match TRBD1. The V and J ends lost 3 bases and 5 bases, in that order; junction bases with no gene match: 7. CDR3 length: 14 residues. Germline V CDR1 and CDR2: SGDLS, YYNGEE. The chain's CDR3 is CASSAPGTVYGYTF. CDR3 sequence (DNA): TGTGCCAGCAGCGCCCCCGGGACAGTTTATGGCTACACCTTC.

The rearrangement links TRBV29-1 to TRBJ2-3; 14 nucleotides agree with TRBD2. CDR1 and CDR2 (germline): SQVTM, ANQGSEA. Germline trimming cut 1 base from V and 4 bases from J; bases unmatched to any gene: 4. The CDR3 extends over 16 amino acids. In nucleotides, the CDR3 is TGCAGCGTTGAAGGACTAGCGGGAGGGATAGCAGATACGCAGTATTTT. Protein product: CSVEGLAGGIADTQYF.

This clonotype has only a few counts. This chain uses TRBV11-2 with TRBJ2-1; 11 bases align to TRBD2. The CDR3 is made up of 18 amino acids. The J segment lost 6 bases and the V segment lost 2 bases, leaving 12 bases of the junction unmatched. Germline V gives CDR1 SGHAT, CDR2 FQNNGV. The CDR3 reads CASSLRPIAGGSGNEQFF. The CDR3 coding sequence is TGTGCCAGCAGCTTACGTCCCATAGCGGGGGGGAGTGGCAATGAGCAGTTCTTC.